Each of the 30 T cell receptor beta chains below was sequenced from the same sample in a study of cytomegalovirus exposure and HLA in healthy donors (dated by TCRdb to 2015 to 2018). The library was obtained by the immunoSEQ multiplex PCR assay. For the multiplex PCR, a mixture combining 60 forward primers for TCR Vbeta segments and 13 reverse primers for TCR Jbeta segments was used. The immuneACCESS repertoire file appears here via TCRdb, limited to in-frame rearrangements. These files lack a portion of the clones; in checked studies, under half of the deficit traces to unresolved V genes, and the cause of the others is not known. Present in this sample are about 150,000 clones, about 75% of which were seen just once. 0.5% to 0.85% of the sample goes to the ten largest clones. The sample was PBMCs. The source is a male donor in good health and CMV-seronegative.

The V gene is TRBV12-5, the J gene TRBJ2-5; a weak D match, TRBD2 (8 bases). The CDR3 length is 17 residues. V dropped 1 base and J dropped 7 bases, with 22 bases sitting between them. CDR1 and CDR2 (germline): LGHNT, FRNRAP. DNA for the CDR3: TGTGCTAGTGGTTTGGACTCGGGAGGGGGCGGTTCGGGGACCCAGTACTTC. Translated: CASGLDSGGGGSGTQYF.

This clone was observed once. This same CDR3 is encoded by further DNA sequences in the sample. The J gene is TRBJ2-1, the V gene TRBV11-2; 10 bases are a match to TRBD2. CDR1 is SGHAT, CDR2 FQNNGV, per germline. The CDR3 totals 15 residues. The V and J ends lost 4 bases and 3 bases, in that order; junction bases with no gene match: 3. The CDR3 region is CASSWSGGDYNEQFF. The CDR3 coding sequence is TGTGCCAGCAGCTGGAGCGGGGGGGACTACAATGAGCAGTTCTTC.

This chain uses TRBV28 with TRBJ2-1; 7 bases are a match to TRBD1. Germline CDR1 MDHEN, CDR2 SYDVKM. There are 13 residues in the CDR3. V lost 5 bases and J lost 5; bases outside the gene matches: 3. The CDR3 DNA reads as TGTGCCAGCAGTGGGGACAGTAACAATGAGCAGTTCTTC. Protein product: CASSGDSNNEQFF.

The chain is built from TRBV10-3 and TRBJ2-7; 9 bases are a match to TRBD1. V trimming: 4 bases; J trimming: 6 bases; junction bases outside the gene matches: 10. The CDR3 spans 15 residues. Per germline, CDR1 ENHRY and CDR2 SYGVKD. CDR3 amino acids: CAISGTSQGASEQYF. CDR3 DNA sequence: TGTGCCATCAGTGGGACCTCACAGGGGGCGAGCGAGCAGTACTTC.

The chain joins TRBV19 to TRBJ1-4, with a weak D call TRBD1 (6 bases). Trimming left V 4 bases short and J 10 bases short, with 19 bases between. This CDR3 region has 15 residues. The germline CDR1 and CDR2 sequences are LNHDA and SQIVND (reference sequence). The CDR3 region has the DNA TGTGCCAGTAGTACAGGACAGTTTACCCGGGGAAAACTGTTTTTT. This codes for CASSTGQFTRGKLFF.

The chain carries TRBV27 and TRBJ2-2; 7 bases match TRBD1. With 4 bases clipped from V and 5 bases from J, the junction kept 7 bases outside the gene matches. The CDR3 sequence is 15 residues long. Germline lookup yields CDR1 MNHEY and CDR2 SMNVEV (reference sequence). The CDR3 spells CASSSGQPGTGELFF. Written as DNA, the CDR3 is TGTGCCAGCAGTTCGGGACAGCCGGGGACCGGGGAGCTGTTTTTT.

The rearrangement links TRBV9 to TRBJ2-2, with D uncertain. V was clipped by 1 base and J by 6 bases, with 10 bases between them. Germline CDR1 reads SGDLS; CDR2 reads YYNGEE. The CDR3 is made up of 14 amino acids. CDR3 coding DNA: TGTGCCAGCAGCGTAACTCGTTTGGCCGGGGAGCTGTTTTTT. Amino acid sequence: CASSVTRLAGELFF.

The CDR3 sequence is CASSQDLGGGLDNEQFF. CDR3 coding DNA: TGCGCCAGCAGCCAAGATCTTGGGGGGGGCCTAGACAATGAGCAGTTCTTC. The chain employs TRBV4-3 and TRBJ2-1; a weak D match, TRBD2 (7 bases). Trimming cost V 0 bases and J 5 bases, with 17 bases left between them. CDR3 length: 17 residues. CDR1 and CDR2 from the germline V gene are LGHNA and YSLEER.

The rearrangement joins TRBV5-1 to TRBJ1-6; the match to TRBD1 covers 7 bases. V trimming: 0 bases; J trimming: 7 bases; junction bases outside the gene matches: 10. The CDR3 runs to 17 residues. The germline gives CDR1 SGHRS, CDR2 YFSETQ. CDR3: CASSLGEGASANSPLHF. CDR3 nucleotide sequence: TGCGCCAGCAGCTTGGGTGAGGGGGCCTCGGCGAATTCACCCCTCCACTTT.

Comments on this clone: A junction boundary mismatches the germline segment, possibly from a read error. This chain uses TRBV7-9 with TRBJ1-4, with D perhaps TRBD1 (6 bases). This CDR3 comprises 16 residues. Germline-derived CDR1 and CDR2 are SEHNR and FQNEAQ (reference sequence). CDR3 DNA: TGTTCCAGCAGCACCCCCGTTCAAGGGCAGGGGGAAAAACTGTTTTTT. Amino acids: CSSSTPVQGQGEKLFF.

The chain combines TRBV30 with TRBJ2-1; TRBD2 aligns across 13 bases. The length of the CDR3 is 14 residues. The V gene's germline CDR1 is GTSNPN and CDR2 SVGIG (reference sequence). The V and J ends lost 2 bases and 8 bases, in that order; junction bases with no gene match: 3. The CDR3 region is CAWSPGLAGDEQFF. The CDR3 DNA reads as TGTGCCTGGAGTCCAGGACTAGCGGGAGATGAGCAGTTCTTC.

This sequence joins TRBV7-2 and TRBJ2-7; 10 bases align to TRBD2. Germline V lookup: CDR1 SGHTA, CDR2 FQGNSA. The CDR3 has 16 amino acids. J gave up 5 bases and V 0 bases, and 7 bases lay outside the gene matches. This CDR3 reads CASSLAQASGSDEQYF. CDR3 sequence (DNA): TGTGCCAGCAGCTTAGCGCAGGCTAGCGGGAGTGACGAGCAGTACTTC.

The rearrangement links TRBV5-1 to TRBJ2-3, with 10 positions matching TRBD1. CDR1 and CDR2 from the germline V gene are SGHRS and YFSETQ. CDR3 length equals 15 residues. V lost 4 bases to trimming and J lost 3 bases; unmatched junction nucleotides: 5. The CDR3 reads CASSLPGQGTDTQYF. Here the CDR3 DNA reads TGCGCCAGCAGCCTCCCGGGACAGGGGACAGATACGCAGTATTTT.

The V gene is TRBV9, the J gene TRBJ2-7, with D possibly TRBD1 on 6 matching bases. This CDR3 spans 15 amino acids. V was pared by 0 bases and J by 2 bases, with 12 bases between. Germline V gene lookup returns CDR1 SGDLS and CDR2 YYNGEE. CDR3 DNA: TGTGCCAGCAGCGTAGGGAGCAGGGGTGCCTACGAGCAGTACTTC. This encodes CASSVGSRGAYEQYF.

The CDR3 bases are TGTGCCAGCAGCTCCGTGGGGGGTGGAAACACCATATATTTT. The encoded protein is CASSSVGGGNTIYF. V usage is TRBV5-4 and J usage is TRBJ1-3; weak D call: TRBD1 (5 bases). There are 14 residues in the CDR3. V was trimmed by 3 bases and J by 3 bases, leaving 10 bases between them. Looked up from germline, CDR1 is SGHNT and CDR2 is YYREEE (reference sequence).

The rearrangement joins TRBV5-6 to TRBJ1-5; 9 nucleotides agree with TRBD1. CDR3 length: 14 residues. The V and J ends lost 4 bases and 6 bases, in that order; junction bases with no gene match: 5. The V gene's germline CDR1 is SGHDT and CDR2 YYEEEE. Written as DNA, the CDR3 is TGTGCCAGCAGCCGGGGACAGGGCGGTCAGCCCCAGCATTTT. Translating it yields CASSRGQGGQPQHF.

J is TRBJ2-7 and V is TRBV21-1; no check of the table's D call, TRBD2, against the DNA was made. TRBV21-1 is recorded as a pseudogene. CDR3 length: 14 amino acids. Written as DNA, the CDR3 is TGTGCCAGCAGCAAAGCGAGCAGACTCTACGAGCAGTACTTC. This sequence encodes CASSKASRLYEQYF.

The chain is built from TRBV19 and TRBJ2-3; 7 positions agree with TRBD2. The V gene's germline CDR1 is LNHDA and CDR2 SQIVND (reference sequence). V dropped 3 bases and J dropped 0; count of bases not matched to a gene: 12. CDR3 length equals 18 residues. As DNA, the CDR3 is TGTGCCAGTAGTATGCGCTTCTTGGGGGGGGGAAGCACAGATACGCAGTATTTT. It translates to CASSMRFLGGGSTDTQYF.

There are a few counts of this clone. V and J are TRBV5-1 and TRBJ2-1; 11 bases map to TRBD1. Germline CDR1 reads SGHRS; CDR2 reads YFSETQ. V shed 4 bases and J 4 bases; nucleotides not matched to a gene: 4. The CDR3 is 15 amino acids. Written as DNA, the CDR3 is TGCGCCAGCAGCATGGGACAGGGGGTTTACAATGAGCAGTTCTTC. As protein: CASSMGQGVYNEQFF.

The J gene is TRBJ1-1, the V gene TRBV6-5; D is ambiguous. With 7 bases removed from V and 11 bases from J, the gap between germline ends came to 20 bases. Germline CDR1 reads MNHEY; CDR2 reads SVGAGI. This CDR3 contains 13 residues. CDR3 sequence (DNA): TGTGCCAGCACCGTACCTCCTACTGGTCCGGCTTTCTTT. Amino acids: CASTVPPTGPAFF.

This clone was recorded only once. The J gene is TRBJ1-1, the V gene TRBV4-2; perhaps TRBD1 as D (6 bases). V gave up 3 bases and J gave up 2 bases, with 16 bases separating them. The germline CDR1 and CDR2 sequences are LGHNA and YNFKEQ. This CDR3 comprises 16 residues. The CDR3 sequence is CASSHATGRVNTEAFF. The CDR3 DNA reads as TGTGCCAGCAGCCACGCCACAGGGAGAGTAAACACTGAAGCTTTCTTT.

The J gene is TRBJ1-1, the V gene TRBV5-1, with 7 bases that match TRBD1. Trimming removed 4 bases from V and 8 bases from J; junction bases left unmatched: 8. Germline V gives CDR1 SGHRS, CDR2 YFSETQ. The CDR3 is 13 amino acids. CDR3 DNA: TGCGCCAGCAGCCAAAGGGACAGCCTAGAAGCTTTCTTT. Its protein product is CASSQRDSLEAFF. Looking up the rest from reference TRBV5-1 and TRBJ1-1 gives the full variable domain: KAGVTQTPRYLIKTRGQQVTLSCSPISGHRSVSWYQQTPGQGLQFLFEYFSETQRNKGNFPGRFSGRQFSNSRSEMNVSTLELGDSALYLCASSQRDSLEAFFGQGTRLTVV.

This clone has only a few counts. The chain employs TRBV7-3 and TRBJ1-1; tentative D call: TRBD1 (6 bases). V lost 0 bases and J 3 bases, leaving 20 bases between the germline ends. This CDR3 spans 18 amino acids. The germline gives CDR1 SGHTA, CDR2 FQGTGA. The CDR3 sequence is CASSLTLNWGLGDTEAFF. Written as DNA, the CDR3 is TGTGCCAGCAGCTTAACGTTAAATTGGGGGCTTGGAGACACTGAAGCTTTCTTT.

This chain uses TRBV7-2 with TRBJ1-2; 8 positions agree with TRBD1. The CDR3 loop spans 17 amino acids. V trimming: 5 bases; J trimming: 1 base; junction bases outside the gene matches: 12. Germline assignment: CDR1 SGHTA and CDR2 FQGNSA. The CDR3 spells CASSGAPGTGFNYGYTF. CDR3 bases: TGTGCCAGCAGCGGAGCCCCCGGGACAGGATTTAACTATGGCTACACCTTC.

Only one count was recorded for this clone. The genes are TRBV6-6 and TRBJ2-5; 7 bases line up with TRBD1. The J call may be mistaken, given a closer DNA end match to TRBJ2-7. The CDR3 spans 15 residues. Germline CDR1 is MNHNY and CDR2 is SVGAGI (reference sequence). CDR3: CASSPTRDSPNEQYF. The CDR3 coding sequence is TGTGCCAGCAGCCCGACCCGGGACAGTCCAAACGAGCAGTACTTC.

V is TRBV28 and J is TRBJ1-1; the D gene is possibly TRBD1 (6 bases). CDR1 MDHEN and CDR2 SYDVKM come from the germline V gene. The CDR3 loop spans 13 amino acids. V was trimmed by 1 base and J by 4 bases, leaving 7 bases between them. The CDR3 loop is CASSLYRATEAFF. The CDR3 nucleotides read TGTGCCAGCAGTTTATACAGGGCCACTGAAGCTTTCTTT.

In its sample, this clone was seen a few times. The genes are TRBV5-1 and TRBJ2-3, with a weak D call TRBD2 (5 bases). The length of the CDR3 is 15 residues. Germline V lookup: CDR1 SGHRS, CDR2 YFSETQ. Deletions cut 0 bases from V and 3 bases from J, with 11 bases between. Here the CDR3 reads CASSLAGKPTDTQYF. The CDR3 DNA reads TGCGCCAGCAGCTTGGCGGGGAAGCCGACAGATACGCAGTATTTT.

The chain has TRBV4-1 and TRBJ1-5; D is unresolved. The germline V gene has CDR1 MGHRA and CDR2 YSYEKL. V lost 3 bases to trimming and J lost 2 bases, with 8 bases between them. CDR3 size: 14 residues. The CDR3 sequence is CASSHPSGNQPQHF. Here the CDR3 DNA reads TGCGCCAGCAGCCACCCTAGCGGCAATCAGCCCCAGCATTTT.

DNA of the CDR3: TGCGCCAGCAGCCAGGGGGACAGGGGGCGTGAGCAGTACTTC. This gives the protein CASSQGDRGREQYF. The V and J genes are TRBV4-1 and TRBJ2-7; TRBD1 matches 12 bases. Germline lookup yields CDR1 MGHRA and CDR2 YSYEKL. The CDR3 has 14 residues. Trimming at V came to 3 bases and at J to 7 bases, leaving 4 bases not matched to a gene.

The V gene is TRBV2, the J gene TRBJ2-7, with TRBD2 matching over 10 bases. The trim removed 0 bases at V and 7 bases at J, leaving 9 bases unmatched. In germline, CDR1 is SNHLY, CDR2 FYNNEI. This CDR3 contains 16 residues. The CDR3 loop is CASSEALAGVLGEQYF. In DNA, the CDR3 is TGTGCCAGCAGTGAAGCGCTAGCGGGAGTGCTGGGGGAGCAGTACTTC.